This is a list of T cell receptor beta chains from one sample in a study of control samples from healthy donors and cancer patients. Clones were sequenced by immunoSEQ multiplex PCR, and TCRdb holds only the in-frame ones, with some missing. The table lists 85,000 to 90,000 clones, roughly nine tenths of them singletons. Sequencing was carried out using blood. The receptors stem from a man aged 30 to 45 in good health. The CDR3 runs from the conserved cysteine through the conserved F or W. A D gene is named only where the DNA matches it firmly. Clone size is given for some rows only: seen once, a few or many times, or a class if the clone is expanded.

v_gene	abundance	j_gene	d_gene	CDR3nt	CDR3aa
TRBV9	NA	TRBJ2-3	TRBD1	TGTGCCAGCAGCCCCAGGGACAGGGGAGTCGGAGATACGCAGTATTTT	CASSPRDRGVGDTQYF
TRBV24-1	NA	TRBJ2-1	TRBD2	TGTGCCACCAGTGGTGCGACTAGCGGGGACACACAGTTCTTC	CATSGATSGDTQFF
TRBV7-2	NA	TRBJ2-1	NA	TGTGCCAGCAGCTCTGGCCCCGGTGAGCAGTTCTTC	CASSSGPGEQFF
TRBV18	NA	TRBJ2-2	NA	TGTGCCAGCTCACCGAAGGGACGGGGCACCGGGGAGCTGTTTTTT	CASSPKGRGTGELFF
TRBV3-1/TRBV3-2	NA	TRBJ2-3	TRBD2	TGTGCCAGCAGCAGGAGTAGCGGGGGTGGCACAGATACGCAGTATTTT	CASSRSSGGGTDTQYF
TRBV2	NA	TRBJ1-3	NA	TGTGCCAGCAGTGAAGGGTTGGGGCCTGGAAACACCATATATTTT	CASSEGLGPGNTIYF
TRBV27	NA	TRBJ2-7	TRBD2	TGTGCCAGCAGACCAGCGGGGGGGAACGAGCAGTACTTC	CASRPAGGNEQYF
TRBV15	NA	TRBJ2-2	NA	TGTGCCACCCTTTCGGTGAGGGGGGGGAGCCACACCGGGGAGCTGTTTTTT	CATLSVRGGSHTGELFF
TRBV7-9	NA	TRBJ1-1	NA	TGTGCCAGCAGCTTAGAGGCGGGCGCGGGCACTGAAGCTTTCTTT	CASSLEAGAGTEAFF
TRBV27	NA	TRBJ1-2	NA	TGTGCCAGCAGTTTATACCGCGGGAATAACTATGGCTACACCTTC	CASSLYRGNNYGYTF
TRBV27	NA	TRBJ1-2	TRBD1	TGTGCCACCAGGGGGCAGCTCTCTAACTATGGCTACACCTTC	CATRGQLSNYGYTF
TRBV5-4	once	TRBJ1-1	NA	TGTGCCAGCAGCTCCCTTAGCACTGAAGCTTTCTTT	CASSSLSTEAFF
TRBV5-6	NA	TRBJ1-2	NA	TGTGCCAGCAGCTTGGCCCTGACGGCCAACTATGGCTACACCTTC	CASSLALTANYGYTF
TRBV7-8	NA	TRBJ2-7	TRBD2	TGTGCCAGTAGCGTGGCGGGGGGTAACGAGCAGTACTTC	CASSVAGGNEQYF
TRBV6-6	NA	TRBJ1-6	TRBD1	TGTGCCAGCACGGGGACAGCATATTCACCCCTCCACTTT	CASTGTAYSPLHF
TRBV6-5	NA	TRBJ2-5	NA	TGTGCCAGCAGGGGACGCATGTACCAAGAGACCCAGTACTTC	CASRGRMYQETQYF
TRBV24-1	NA	TRBJ2-7	NA	TGTGCCACCAGTGATGCCACCTACGAGCAGTACTTC	CATSDATYEQYF
TRBV5-4	NA	TRBJ2-4	TRBD2	TGTGCCAGCAGCTTGGAGGTTAGCGGGGGGGCAAGAAACATTCAGTACTTC	CASSLEVSGGARNIQYF
TRBV6-5	few	TRBJ1-5	NA	TGTGCCAGCAGGCCCGGGTTCAATCAGCCCCAGCATTTT	CASRPGFNQPQHF
TRBV18	NA	TRBJ1-5	TRBD1	TGTGCCAGCTCACCAGACAGGGGTCAGCCCCAGCATTTT	CASSPDRGQPQHF
TRBV19	once	TRBJ1-1	TRBD1	TGTGCCAGTAGTGCCATCCCACAGGGGGAACGCACTGAAGCTTTCTTT	CASSAIPQGERTEAFF
TRBV12-3/TRBV12-4	NA	TRBJ1-2	NA	TGTGCCAGCAGTTTGGGGGGAGGATATGGCTACACCTTC	CASSLGGGYGYTF
TRBV18	NA	TRBJ2-5	TRBD1	TGTGCCAGCTCACCGTCGGGACAGCAAGAGACCCAGTACTTC	CASSPSGQQETQYF
TRBV6-1	NA	TRBJ1-2	NA	TGTGCCAGCAGTGAATTTACTAACTATGGCTACACCTTC	CASSEFTNYGYTF
TRBV3-1/TRBV3-2	NA	TRBJ1-1	TRBD1	TGTGCCAGCAGCCAAACAATCGCGACAGGGGAGACTGAAGCTTTCTTT	CASSQTIATGETEAFF
TRBV7-2	few	TRBJ2-7	TRBD2	TGTGCCAGCAGCCCCCAGCGGGGGACCTACGAGCAGTACTTC	CASSPQRGTYEQYF
TRBV4-2	NA	TRBJ2-2	NA	TGTGCCAGCAGCCAAGATAAGGCGGGGTTGGGCACCGGGGAGCTGTTTTTT	CASSQDKAGLGTGELFF
TRBV5-6	NA	TRBJ1-6	TRBD1	TGTGCCAGCAGCTTGGCAGGGGGTTATAATTCACCCCTCCACTTT	CASSLAGGYNSPLHF
TRBV5-1	NA	TRBJ1-1	NA	TGCGCCAGCAGTCTGGACAGTAATATGAACACTGAAGCTTTCTTT	CASSLDSNMNTEAFF
TRBV27	NA	TRBJ2-5	NA	TGTGCCAGCAGCGAATTAGGCGATACCAAACAAGAGACCCAGTACTTC	CASSELGDTKQETQYF
TRBV6-2/TRBV6-3	NA	TRBJ2-3	NA	TGTGCCAGCAGTTTGACTCACTCTAGCACAGATACGCAGTATTTT	CASSLTHSSTDTQYF
TRBV2	NA	TRBJ2-3	TRBD1	TGTGCCAGCAAGTGGGACCCGCGGACAGGGGACACAGATACGCAGTATTTT	CASKWDPRTGDTDTQYF
TRBV7-9	NA	TRBJ1-6	TRBD1	TGTGCCAGCAGCCCCCGACAGGGGGGGAGCTCCTATAATTCACCCCTCCACTTT	CASSPRQGGSSYNSPLHF
TRBV6-5	NA	TRBJ2-1	TRBD2	TGTGCCAGCAGCAACATAGCGGGGGGGCGGAATGAGCAGTTCTTC	CASSNIAGGRNEQFF
TRBV5-6	NA	TRBJ2-1	TRBD2	TGTGCCAGCAGCTTGGACGCTAGCGGGGGGTGGGCCCCCTACAATGAGCAGTTCTTC	CASSLDASGGWAPYNEQFF
TRBV7-9	NA	TRBJ2-1	NA	TGTGCCAGCAGCTTAGACGGGTACAATGAGCAGTTCTTC	CASSLDGYNEQFF